What follows are 11 T cell receptor beta chains derived from one specimen sequenced in a study of blood T cell repertoires in COVID-19. The repertoire was sequenced with immunoSEQ multiplex PCR; TCRdb's copy has only in-frame clones and lacks some. This table has 110,000 to 150,000 clones, around 82% appearing once. Sample: PBMCs or T cells enriched from blood (not recorded which). All receptors come from a woman aged 45 to 65 who had recovered from COVID-19.

CDR3 in amino acids: CAISESNGGGRYNEQFF. CDR3 DNA: TGTGCCATCAGTGAGTCGAATGGGGGGGGCCGCTACAATGAGCAGTTCTTC. The genes are TRBV10-3 and TRBJ2-1; D is possibly TRBD2 (7 bases). Germline values: CDR1 ENHRY, CDR2 SYGVKD. This CDR3 comprises 17 residues. The ends were cut back, 0 bases at V and 3 bases at J, with 15 bases in the middle.

The chain couples TRBV7-2 to TRBJ1-6; 9 bases fit TRBD1. V lost 10 bases to trimming and J lost 7 bases; unmatched junction nucleotides: 8. CDR3 size: 14 residues. Germline V gives CDR1 SGHTA, CDR2 FQGNSA. This chain's CDR3 is CATKQGAQNSPLHF. CDR3 in DNA: TGTGCCACTAAACAGGGGGCTCAAAATTCACCCCTCCACTTT. The full variable domain, rest sourced from reference TRBV7-2 and TRBJ1-6, is GAGVSQSPSNKVTEKGKDVELRCDPISGHTALYWYRQSLGQGLEFLIYFQGNSAPDKSGLPSDRFSAERTGGSVSTLTIQRTQQEDSAVYLCATKQGAQNSPLHFGNGTRLTVT.

This clone appeared a few times. This sequence joins TRBV12-3 or TRBV12-4 and TRBJ2-7, with a possible D match to TRBD1 (6 bases). This CDR3 contains 13 residues. With 5 bases removed from V and 2 bases from J, the gap between germline ends came to 10 bases. The CDR3 spells CASSRGGPYEQYV. In DNA, the CDR3 is TGTGCCAGCAGTCGAGGGGGACCCTACGAGCAGTACGTC.

The CDR3 sequence is CASSLAIGSSGANVLTF. CDR3 bases: TGTGCCAGCAGCTTGGCCATCGGGAGCTCTGGGGCCAACGTCCTGACTTTC. The V and J genes are TRBV5-5 and TRBJ2-6, with D maybe TRBD2 (6 bases). This CDR3 is built from 17 residues. The ends were cut back, 0 bases at V and 0 bases at J, with 10 bases in the middle. Per germline, CDR1 SGHKS and CDR2 YYEKEE (reference sequence).

In its sample, this clone was seen once. The gene calls are TRBV28 and TRBJ1-1; no reliable D call. The CDR3 is 11 residues long. In germline, CDR1 is MDHEN, CDR2 SYDVKM. Trimming took off 2 bases at V and 9 bases at J, with 7 bases between the two ends. The chain's CDR3 is CASSLGLQAFF. For the CDR3, the DNA is TGTGCCAGCAGTTTAGGGCTTCAAGCTTTCTTT.

The rearrangement links TRBV27 to TRBJ2-7, with 7 bases fitting TRBD1. Trimming at V came to 5 bases and at J to 4 bases, leaving 5 bases not matched to a gene. This CDR3 region has 13 residues. The germline gives CDR1 MNHEY, CDR2 SMNVEV (reference sequence). The CDR3, as DNA: TGTGCCAGCAGTGGAAAGGGGGCTTACGAGCAGTACTTC. This translates into CASSGKGAYEQYF.

This chain connects TRBV15 to TRBJ2-5; 8 bases line up with TRBD2. Germline loops: CDR1 LNHNV, CDR2 YYDKDF (reference sequence). With 1 base clipped from V and 4 bases from J, the junction kept 2 bases outside the gene matches. The CDR3 totals 14 residues. CDR3 region: CATSRGGLAETQYF. CDR3 DNA sequence: TGTGCCACCAGCAGAGGTGGACTAGCAGAGACCCAGTACTTC.

The J gene is TRBJ2-6, the V gene TRBV28; the D gene is possibly TRBD1 (6 bases). The CDR3 consists of 17 residues. Per the germline V gene, CDR1 is MDHEN and CDR2 is SYDVKM. Trimming stripped 1 base from V and 0 bases from J, with 10 bases between. DNA of the CDR3: TGTGCCAGCAGTTTATTTGTACAGGGCTCTGGGGCCAACGTCCTGACTTTC. Its protein is CASSLFVQGSGANVLTF.

The sample holds one count of this clone. The chain recombines TRBV19 with TRBJ2-3; 9 nucleotides align to TRBD1. The CDR3 extends over 14 amino acids. The trim removed 6 bases at V and 3 bases at J, leaving 4 bases unmatched. Per the germline V gene, CDR1 is LNHDA and CDR2 is SQIVND (reference sequence). CDR3 residues: CASSRDRVTDTQYF. The CDR3 region has the DNA TGTGCCAGTAGCCGGGACAGGGTTACAGATACGCAGTATTTT. The entire variable domain, with the rest obtained from reference TRBV19 and TRBJ2-3, is as follows: DGGITQSPKYLFRKEGQNVTLSCEQNLNHDAMYWYRQDPGQGLRLIYYSQIVNDFQKGDIAEGYSVSREKKESFPLTVTSAQKNPTAFYLCASSRDRVTDTQYFGPGTRLTVL.

The rearrangement links TRBV19 to TRBJ1-6; 8 bases match TRBD1. CDR3 length equals 15 residues. V lost 2 bases to trimming and J lost 8 bases; unmatched junction nucleotides: 5. Germline assignment: CDR1 LNHDA and CDR2 SQIVND (reference sequence). The CDR3 loop is CASSITGGSDSPLHF. CDR3 DNA sequence: TGTGCCAGTAGTATAACAGGGGGATCGGATTCACCCCTCCACTTT.

The chain recombines TRBV30 with TRBJ1-2; possible D gene TRBD1, 6 bases. The CDR3 spans 12 residues. Trimming pared 8 bases from V and 2 bases from J, leaving 12 bases between. Germline CDR1 is GTSNPN and CDR2 is SVGIG (reference sequence). The chain's CDR3 is CARGGANYGYTF. CDR3 DNA sequence: TGTGCCCGGGGGGGGGCAAACTATGGCTACACCTTC.